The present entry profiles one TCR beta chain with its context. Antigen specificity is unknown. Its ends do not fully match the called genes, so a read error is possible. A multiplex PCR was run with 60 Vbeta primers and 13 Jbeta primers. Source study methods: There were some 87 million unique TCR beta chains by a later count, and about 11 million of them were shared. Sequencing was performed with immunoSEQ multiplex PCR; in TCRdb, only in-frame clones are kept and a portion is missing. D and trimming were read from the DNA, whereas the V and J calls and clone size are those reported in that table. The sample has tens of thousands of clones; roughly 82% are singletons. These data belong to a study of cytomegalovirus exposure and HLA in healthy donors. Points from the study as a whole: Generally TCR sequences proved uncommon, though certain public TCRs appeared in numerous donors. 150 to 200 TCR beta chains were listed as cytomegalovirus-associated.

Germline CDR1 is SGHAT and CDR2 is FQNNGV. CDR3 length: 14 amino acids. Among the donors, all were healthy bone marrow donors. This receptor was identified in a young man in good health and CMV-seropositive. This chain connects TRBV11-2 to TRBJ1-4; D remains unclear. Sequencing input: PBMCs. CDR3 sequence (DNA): TGTGCCAGCAGCCTAGACACCGTGGCCCCCCAACTGTTTTTT. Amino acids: CASSLDTVAPQLFF.